These 31 T cell receptor beta chains were sequenced from one sample in a study of shared clonotypes between healthy human individuals. Only in-frame clones appear in the TCRdb table, and some are missing; sequencing was by immunoSEQ multiplex PCR. The profile covers fewer than 3 million clones, with roughly 92% appearing a single time and 0.37% taken by the ten largest. Sequenced: naive CD4+ T cells from PBMCs. The subset here: CD45RA+ positively selected. Every receptor here comes from a man in his late teens or twenties in good health. Some clones in this sample may be carry-over from other donors' samples.

The V gene is TRBV6-5, the J gene TRBJ1-4; D unclear. V was clipped by 1 base and J by 0 bases, with 9 bases between them. The CDR3 extends over 16 amino acids. The germline V gene has CDR1 MNHEY and CDR2 SVGAGI. The CDR3 reads CASSYFHRATNEKLFF. In DNA form, the CDR3 reads TGTGCCAGCAGTTACTTCCACAGAGCAACTAATGAAAAACTGTTTTTT.

CDR3 sequence (DNA): TGTGCCAGCAGGCAGACAGGGGAGGGGTACTACGAGCAGTACTTC. Protein product: CASRQTGEGYYEQYF. This sequence joins TRBV6-5 and TRBJ2-7, with D perhaps TRBD1 (8 bases). Trimming pared 6 bases from V and 3 bases from J, leaving 18 bases between. The CDR3 sequence is 15 residues long. CDR1 and CDR2 (germline): MNHEY, SVGAGI.

This rearrangement joins TRBV4-2 to TRBJ2-7; TRBD2 matches at 9 bases. Trimming cost V 4 bases and J 1 base; bases outside gene matches: 8. Per the germline V gene, CDR1 is LGHNA and CDR2 is YNFKEQ. The length of the CDR3 is 16 residues. The CDR3 here is CASSPLQAGGSYEQYF. CDR3 nucleotide sequence: TGTGCCAGCAGCCCCTTGCAGGCGGGAGGGTCCTACGAGCAGTACTTC.

The chain employs TRBV4-3 and TRBJ2-2; 15 bases agree with TRBD2. The CDR3 is made up of 18 amino acids. Looked up from germline, CDR1 is LGHNA and CDR2 is YSLEER. The ends lost 4 bases at V and 2 bases at J; junction bases unmatched: 5. The CDR3 reads CASSPGLAGGPNTGELFF. CDR3 bases: TGCGCCAGCAGCCCCGGACTAGCGGGAGGGCCTAACACCGGGGAGCTGTTTTTT.

This chain uses TRBV2 with TRBJ1-2, with D tentatively TRBD1 (5 bases). The CDR3 length is 15 residues. Germline loops: CDR1 SNHLY, CDR2 FYNNEI. The V and J ends lost 2 bases and 5 bases respectively, with 15 bases between them. The CDR3 DNA is TGTGCCAGCAGTGAAACGAGGGAGGGGATATATGGCTACACCTTC. This sequence encodes CASSETREGIYGYTF.

The rearrangement uses TRBV30 and TRBJ2-6; TRBD1 or TRBD2 may be the D gene (5 bases each). Germline V lookup: CDR1 GTSNPN, CDR2 SVGIG (reference sequence). There are 15 residues in the CDR3. Trimming shortened V by 5 bases and J by 5 bases, and 16 bases separated the two germline ends. CDR3 sequence reads: CAWGDGRLWANVLTF. Here the CDR3 DNA reads TGTGCCTGGGGGGACGGACGTCTATGGGCCAACGTCCTGACTTTC. Using reference TRBV30 and TRBJ2-6 for the parts outside the CDR3, the full variable domain is SQTIHQWPATLVQPVGSPLSLECTVEGTSNPNLYWYRQAAGRGLQLLFYSVGIGQISSEVPQNLSASRPQDRQFILSSKKLLLSDSGFYLCAWGDGRLWANVLTFGAGSRLTVL.

Notes on this clone: This sample includes further DNA sequences coding for the same CDR3. This chain connects TRBV20-1 to TRBJ2-3; D not certain. The germline gives CDR1 DFQATT, CDR2 SNEGSKA (reference sequence). The CDR3 is 9 amino acids. The germline V and J ends were trimmed by 7 bases and 4 bases, with 3 bases remaining between them. CDR3: CSGPDTQYF. The CDR3 nucleotides read TGCAGTGGTCCAGATACGCAGTATTTT.

Only one count was recorded for this clone. This sample also contains other DNA sequences that code for the same CDR3. V usage is TRBV29-1 and J usage is TRBJ1-1; 7 nucleotides agree with TRBD1. Germline CDR1 and CDR2: SQVTM and ANQGSEA. This CDR3 is 13 amino acids long. Losses at the gene ends were 6 bases for V and 1 base for J; bases not matched to a gene: 5. The CDR3 DNA is TGCAGCGTCGGCCGGACAGGGAACACTGAAGCTTTCTTT. It encodes CSVGRTGNTEAFF. Full variable domain (missing parts from reference TRBV29-1 and TRBJ1-1): SAVISQKPSRDICQRGTSLTIQCQVDSQVTMMFWYRQQPGQSLTLIATANQGSEATYESGFVIDKFPISRPNLTFSTLTVSNMSPEDSSIYLCSVGRTGNTEAFFGQGTRLTVV.

With respect to this clone: At the DNA level, this CDR3 is encoded by other sequences in the same sample as well. The chain couples TRBV7-9 to TRBJ2-3; TRBD2 is a possible D gene (6 bases). This CDR3 is 12 amino acids long. Trimming took off 5 bases at V and 4 bases at J, with 7 bases between the two ends. The germline V gene encodes CDR1 SEHNR and CDR2 FQNEAQ (reference sequence). CDR3 nucleotide sequence: TGTGCCAGCAGCGGAGGGGCAGATACGCAGTATTTT. It is translated as CASSGGADTQYF.

V gene TRBV6-5 combines with J gene TRBJ1-5; 9 bases agree with TRBD1. This CDR3 region has 15 residues. The V gene's germline CDR1 is MNHEY and CDR2 SVGAGI. The trim removed 1 base at V and 4 bases at J, leaving 2 bases unmatched. The CDR3 loop is CASSYLGQGNQPQHF. CDR3 nucleotide sequence: TGTGCCAGCAGTTACTTAGGACAGGGGAATCAGCCCCAGCATTTT.

This chain connects TRBV7-8 to TRBJ2-5; D may match TRBD1 or TRBD2 (5 bases each). Germline V gene sequence: CDR1 SGHVS, CDR2 FQNEAQ. The CDR3 is 15 amino acids. The V and J ends lost 0 bases and 4 bases respectively, with 12 bases between them. The CDR3 region is CASSLARDRAETQYF. The CDR3 DNA follows: TGTGCCAGCAGCTTAGCGAGGGACCGCGCAGAGACCCAGTACTTC.

The CDR3 region has the DNA TGCGCCAGCAGCCAAGAAGAAATTAGCAATCAGCCCCAGCATTTT. Translated: CASSQEEISNQPQHF. V is TRBV4-1 and J is TRBJ1-5, with D unclear. Germline CDR1 is MGHRA and CDR2 is YSYEKL. With 0 bases removed from V and 0 bases from J, the gap between germline ends came to 6 bases. This CDR3 region has 15 residues.

The chain recombines TRBV4-1 with TRBJ2-3; D is undetermined. Germline CDR1 is MGHRA and CDR2 is YSYEKL. V dropped 2 bases and J dropped 6 bases, with 6 bases sitting between them. This CDR3 comprises 12 residues. CDR3 nucleotides: TGCGCCAGCAGCCAAATCCCGGATACGCAGTATTTT. Translation gives CASSQIPDTQYF.

V is TRBV28 and J is TRBJ2-1; D gene uncertain. CDR1 MDHEN and CDR2 SYDVKM come from the germline V gene. The CDR3 is 15 amino acids. With 1 base removed from V and 4 bases from J, the gap between germline ends came to 11 bases. DNA of the CDR3: TGTGCCAGCAGTTTATCCCTGCGAAATTACAATGAGCAGTTCTTC. This gives the protein CASSLSLRNYNEQFF.

The table lists this clone with a count of one. Other DNA sequences from this sample encode an identical CDR3 as well. The chain has TRBV6-5 and TRBJ2-7, with TRBD1 matching 10 bases. CDR1 and CDR2 from the germline V gene are MNHEY and SVGAGI. After removal of 0 bases from V and 3 bases from J, the junction contained 2 bases not matched to a gene. This CDR3 region has 15 residues. CDR3 sequence: CASSYSRDRGYEQYF. The CDR3 nucleotides are TGTGCCAGCAGTTACTCACGGGACAGGGGCTACGAGCAGTACTTC.

The CDR3 region has the DNA TGTGCCAGCATCCCCCCGGGGGACGCGGACACTGAAGCTTTCTTT. Protein sequence: CASIPPGDADTEAFF. This chain links TRBV6-5 with TRBJ1-1; TRBD1 is a possible D gene (5 bases). Deletions cut 7 bases from V and 3 bases from J, with 18 bases between. Germline-derived CDR1 and CDR2 are MNHEY and SVGAGI. The CDR3 runs 15 residues.

The J gene is TRBJ2-3, the V gene TRBV4-2; D gene unclear. Trimming removed 3 bases from V and 0 bases from J, with 7 bases in between. Per germline, CDR1 LGHNA and CDR2 YNFKEQ. The CDR3 spans 14 residues. CDR3 sequence (DNA): TGTGCCAGCAGCCATGGGATTAGCACAGATACGCAGTATTTT. Its protein is CASSHGISTDTQYF.

The chain combines TRBV2 with TRBJ2-1; TRBD2 matches 13 bases. Germline CDR1 reads SNHLY; CDR2 reads FYNNEI. The CDR3 sequence is 14 residues long. V lost 2 bases and J lost 12; bases outside the gene matches: 4. CDR3 sequence: CASSERLAGGLQFF. CDR3 sequence (DNA): TGTGCCAGCAGTGAAAGACTAGCGGGAGGCCTGCAGTTCTTC.

This clone was found a few times. The sample carries other DNA sequences with the same CDR3. The chain carries TRBV28 and TRBJ2-1; D ambiguous. Germline values: CDR1 MDHEN, CDR2 SYDVKM. Trimming removed 7 bases at V and 3 bases at J, with 4 bases between. The CDR3 runs to 11 residues. CDR3 protein: CASTFYNEQFF. The CDR3 bases are TGTGCCAGCACCTTCTACAATGAGCAGTTCTTC.

The rearrangement joins TRBV5-1 to TRBJ2-7; D is perhaps TRBD1 or TRBD2 (5 bases each). V lost 1 base and J lost 2, with 13 bases in between. The germline V gene encodes CDR1 SGHRS and CDR2 YFSETQ. This CDR3 has 15 residues. As DNA, the CDR3 is TGCGCCAGCAGCTTGATCGCAGGGACGACCTACGAGCAGTACTTC. Translating it yields CASSLIAGTTYEQYF.

For this clone: One junction end disagrees with the germline gene, perhaps due to a read error. The chain is built from TRBV10-1 and TRBJ2-7; D is unresolved. CDR3 length: 13 amino acids. Looked up from germline, CDR1 is WNHNN and CDR2 is SYGVQD (reference sequence). The CDR3 loop is CASSESGLVERHF. For the CDR3, the DNA is TGCGCCAGCAGTGAGTCGGGTCTTGTGGAACGGCACTTC.

The V gene is TRBV5-1, the J gene TRBJ1-1; D is unclear. The CDR3 is 13 residues long. The germline gives CDR1 SGHRS, CDR2 YFSETQ. The V and J ends lost 4 bases and 6 bases respectively, with 13 bases between them. This CDR3 is CASSPEGGPEAFF. The CDR3 DNA reads TGCGCCAGCAGCCCGGAGGGAGGACCTGAAGCTTTCTTT.

This clone was detected once. The chain uses TRBV2 and TRBJ2-1; possibly TRBD1 for D (6 bases). Trimming took 3 bases from V and 7 from J, leaving 13 bases between them. The CDR3 spans 14 residues. Germline CDR1 reads SNHLY; CDR2 reads FYNNEI. The CDR3 nucleotides read TGTGCCAGCAGTGAGAACAGGGCTGGGAATGAGCAGTTCTTC. Residues: CASSENRAGNEQFF.

The rearrangement joins TRBV6-5 to TRBJ1-2, with D hard to call. V was shortened by 4 bases and J by 3 bases, with 6 bases between the two germline ends. Germline V lookup: CDR1 MNHEY, CDR2 SVGAGI. The CDR3 is 12 residues long. The CDR3 here is CASSSRDYGYTF. The CDR3 region has the DNA TGTGCCAGCAGTTCAAGGGACTATGGCTACACCTTC.

V is TRBV28 and J is TRBJ2-7, with a possible D match to TRBD2 (6 bases). V was pared by 1 base and J by 0 bases, with 13 bases between. This CDR3 region has 16 residues. The germline gives CDR1 MDHEN, CDR2 SYDVKM. The chain's CDR3 is CASSLSGLRSSYEQYF. CDR3 nucleotides: TGTGCCAGCAGTTTATCGGGACTCAGGAGCTCCTACGAGCAGTACTTC.

This clone was counted only a few times. The rearrangement uses TRBV7-8 and TRBJ2-2, with 15 bases aligning to TRBD2. The CDR3 loop spans 18 amino acids. With 5 bases clipped from V and 3 bases from J, the junction kept 7 bases outside the gene matches. The germline CDR1 and CDR2 sequences are SGHVS and FQNEAQ. This CDR3 is CASSPGLAGGGYTGELFF. As DNA, the CDR3 is TGTGCCAGCAGCCCGGGACTAGCGGGAGGCGGGTACACCGGGGAGCTGTTTTTT.

The genes are TRBV19 and TRBJ1-1, with a tentative D call TRBD1 (5 bases). The germline CDR1 and CDR2 sequences are LNHDA and SQIVND (reference sequence). The CDR3 spans 14 residues. Between the trimmed V and J ends, which lost 11 bases and 3 bases, there was a span of 19 bases. The CDR3 protein is CACRRGGGDTEAFF. The CDR3 DNA sequence: TGTGCCTGCCGACGGGGCGGGGGGGACACTGAAGCTTTCTTT.

The chain has TRBV27 and TRBJ1-5; no clear D. V lost 4 bases to trimming and J lost 4 bases, with 5 bases between them. Germline V CDR1 and CDR2: MNHEY, SMNVEV (reference sequence). The CDR3 length is 12 residues. In nucleotides, the CDR3 is TGTGCCAGCAGTTATCAAAATCAGCCCCAGCATTTT. Its protein is CASSYQNQPQHF.

This clone was recorded only once. This chain joins TRBV28 and TRBJ2-5; weak D call: TRBD1 (6 bases). The germline V and J ends were trimmed by 2 bases and 5 bases, with 15 bases remaining between them. CDR1 and CDR2 from the germline V gene are MDHEN and SYDVKM. The CDR3 length is 15 residues. The CDR3 DNA sequence: TGTGCCAGCAGTTTAGTAGGGGGATACAAGGAGACCCAGTACTTC. Its protein product is CASSLVGGYKETQYF.

The J gene is TRBJ2-3, the V gene TRBV7-3; D perhaps matches TRBD2 (5 bases). The CDR3 totals 13 residues. V was shortened by 8 bases and J by 2 bases, with 11 bases between the two germline ends. Per the germline V gene, CDR1 is SGHTA and CDR2 is FQGTGA. The CDR3 region has the DNA TGTGCCAGCGGCAGACGGGACACAGATACGCAGTATTTT. It is translated as CASGRRDTDTQYF.

The gene calls are TRBV5-4 and TRBJ2-1, with 9 bases that match TRBD2. This CDR3 spans 16 amino acids. Germline V gene data show CDR1 as SGHNT and CDR2 as YYREEE (reference sequence). V dropped 5 bases and J dropped 4; count of bases not matched to a gene: 10. The CDR3 protein is CASRPLAGQGYNEQFF. Here the CDR3 DNA reads TGTGCCAGCAGGCCTCTAGCGGGGCAAGGATACAATGAGCAGTTCTTC.